The rows below give T cell receptor beta chains drawn from one sample of a study of cytomegalovirus exposure and HLA in healthy donors. The assay was immunoSEQ multiplex PCR, and TCRdb's table has in-frame clones only and misses some. This table has under 150,000 clones, around 82% appearing once. The sequenced sample consisted of PBMCs. These receptor sequences come from a woman in her 30s in good health and CMV-seropositive. Both conserved end residues are part of each CDR3. Fields, in order: D gene, clone size, V gene, J gene, CDR3 DNA, CDR3 protein. The D gene is left open where the match is weak. Not every row has a clone size; where given, it reads once, few, many or a size class.

NA,NA,TRBV2,TRBJ1-1,TGTGCCAGCAGAAAACAGAGATTGAACACTGAAGCTTTCTTT,CASRKQRLNTEAFF
NA,NA,TRBV2,TRBJ2-3,TGTGCCAGCAGTGAAGAGGTCAGACTCACAGATACGCAGTATTTT,CASSEEVRLTDTQYF
NA,NA,TRBV19,TRBJ1-2,TGTGCCAGTAGCAACGACAGATATAACTATGGCTACACCTTC,CASSNDRYNYGYTF
NA,NA,TRBV4-1,TRBJ1-1,TGCGCCAGCAGCCAAGAATACAGGCAGAACACTGAAGCTTTCTTT,CASSQEYRQNTEAFF
NA,NA,TRBV7-8,TRBJ1-5,TGTGCCAGCAGCCCTTCTCGACAGCACAATCAGCCCCAGCATTTT,CASSPSRQHNQPQHF
TRBD2,NA,TRBV19,TRBJ2-5,TGTGCCAGTAGTGTGACTAGCGGACAAGAGACCCAGTACTTC,CASSVTSGQETQYF
NA,NA,TRBV19,TRBJ2-2,TGTGCCAGTAGTATAGATCTCCGAGTTCAGGAGCTGTTTTTT,CASSIDLRVQELFF
TRBD1,NA,TRBV5-1,TRBJ2-1,TGCGCCAGCAGCTTGGGACAGGGTCTGGGCAATGAGCAGTTCTTC,CASSLGQGLGNEQFF
NA,NA,TRBV5-5,TRBJ1-2,TGTGCCAGCAGCTTGTCCTACGGGTTTCTTCAGGGAGGTCAAAATGGCTACACCTTC,CASSLSYGFLQGGQNGYTF
TRBD1,NA,TRBV7-2,TRBJ1-4,TGTGCCAGCAGCTTAGCGGGGACAGATTCGGCAACTAATGAAAAACTGTTTTTT,CASSLAGTDSATNEKLFF
NA,NA,TRBV6-1,TRBJ1-2,TGTGCCAGCAGGAAGACAGGCTCTAACTATGGCTACACCTTC,CASRKTGSNYGYTF
NA,NA,TRBV9,TRBJ2-1,TGTGCCAGCAGCGCAACGATAGCCGCCTCCTACAATGAGCAGTTCTTC,CASSATIAASYNEQFF
TRBD2,NA,TRBV20-1,TRBJ2-7,TGCAGTGCCGGGACTAGCAACGAGCAGTACTTC,CSAGTSNEQYF
NA,NA,TRBV5-4,TRBJ1-1,TGTGCCAGCACCCTGGCCACACAGAACACTGAAGCTTTCTTT,CASTLATQNTEAFF
TRBD1,few,TRBV7-6,TRBJ2-7,TGTGCCAGCAGCTTATCGGGACAGCAAGTCCACGAGCAGTACTTC,CASSLSGQQVHEQYF
TRBD1,NA,TRBV5-1,TRBJ1-2,TGCGCCAGCAGCCCATCCGGGACAGAGATATATGGCTACACCTTC,CASSPSGTEIYGYTF